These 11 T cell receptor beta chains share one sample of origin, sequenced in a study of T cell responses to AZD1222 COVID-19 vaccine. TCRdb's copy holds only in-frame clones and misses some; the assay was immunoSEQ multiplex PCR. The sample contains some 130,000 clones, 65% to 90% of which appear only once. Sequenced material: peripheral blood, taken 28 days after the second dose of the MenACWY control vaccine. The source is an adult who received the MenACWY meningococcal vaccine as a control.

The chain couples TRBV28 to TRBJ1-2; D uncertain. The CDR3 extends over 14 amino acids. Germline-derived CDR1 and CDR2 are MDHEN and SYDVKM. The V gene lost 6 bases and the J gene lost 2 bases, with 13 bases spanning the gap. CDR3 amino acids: CASSRPIPNYGYTF. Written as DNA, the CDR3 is TGTGCCAGCAGCCGACCGATTCCAAACTATGGCTACACCTTC.

CDR3 bases: TGTGCCAGCAGCCCAGGGACCGCTTCCTACGAGCAGTACGTC. It yields the protein CASSPGTASYEQYV. The genes are TRBV5-4 and TRBJ2-7, with D perhaps given as TRBD1 or TRBD2 (5 bases each). The germline V gene encodes CDR1 SGHNT and CDR2 YYREEE (reference sequence). Trimming stripped 4 bases from V and 1 base from J, with 12 bases between. The CDR3 consists of 14 residues.

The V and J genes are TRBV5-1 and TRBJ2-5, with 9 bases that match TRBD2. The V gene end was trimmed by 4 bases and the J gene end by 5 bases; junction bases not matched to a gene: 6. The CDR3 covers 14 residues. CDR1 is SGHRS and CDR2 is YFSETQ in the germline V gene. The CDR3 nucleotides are TGCGCCAGCAGCCTAATGCGGGAGGGTGAGACCCAGTACTTC. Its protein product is CASSLMREGETQYF.

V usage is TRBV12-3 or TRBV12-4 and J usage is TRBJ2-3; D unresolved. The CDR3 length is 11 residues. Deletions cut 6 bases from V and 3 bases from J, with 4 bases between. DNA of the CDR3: TGTGCCAGCAGACTTACAGATACGCAGTATTTT. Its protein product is CASRLTDTQYF.

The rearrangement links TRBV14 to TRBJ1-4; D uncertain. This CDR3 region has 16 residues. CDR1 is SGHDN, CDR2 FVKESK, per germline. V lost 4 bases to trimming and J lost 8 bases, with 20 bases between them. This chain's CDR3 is CASSPPGHTVREKLFF. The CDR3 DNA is TGTGCCAGCAGCCCCCCTGGCCACACCGTGCGGGAAAAACTGTTTTTT.

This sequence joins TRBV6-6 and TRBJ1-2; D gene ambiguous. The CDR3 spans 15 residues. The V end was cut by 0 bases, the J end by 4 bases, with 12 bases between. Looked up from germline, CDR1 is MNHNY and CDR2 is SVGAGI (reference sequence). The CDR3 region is CASSYSTPGTYGYTF. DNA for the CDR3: TGTGCCAGCAGTTACTCGACTCCAGGTACCTATGGCTACACCTTC.

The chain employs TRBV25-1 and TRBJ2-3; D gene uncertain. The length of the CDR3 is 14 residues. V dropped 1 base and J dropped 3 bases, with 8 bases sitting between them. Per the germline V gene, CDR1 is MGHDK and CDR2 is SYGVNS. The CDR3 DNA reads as TGTGCCAGCAGTGAATCTCCGGGTACAGATACGCAGTATTTT. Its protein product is CASSESPGTDTQYF.

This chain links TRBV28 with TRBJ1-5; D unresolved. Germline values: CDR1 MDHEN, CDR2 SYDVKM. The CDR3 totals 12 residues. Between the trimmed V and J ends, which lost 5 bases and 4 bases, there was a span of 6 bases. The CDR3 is CASSPRNQPQHF. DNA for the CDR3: TGTGCCAGCAGTCCAAGGAATCAGCCCCAGCATTTT.

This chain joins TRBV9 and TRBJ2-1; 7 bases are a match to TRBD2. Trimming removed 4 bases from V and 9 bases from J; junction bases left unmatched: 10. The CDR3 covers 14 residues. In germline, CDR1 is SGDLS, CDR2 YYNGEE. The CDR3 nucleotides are TGTGCCAGCAGCCCCCGGGCGGGAGAAGGTGAGCAGTTCTTC. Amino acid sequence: CASSPRAGEGEQFF. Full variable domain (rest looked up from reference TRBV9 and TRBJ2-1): DSGVTQTPKHLITATGQRVTLRCSPRSGDLSVYWYQQSLDQGLQFLIQYYNGEERAKGNILERFSAQQFPDLHSELNLSSLELGDSALYFCASSPRAGEGEQFFGPGTRLTVL.

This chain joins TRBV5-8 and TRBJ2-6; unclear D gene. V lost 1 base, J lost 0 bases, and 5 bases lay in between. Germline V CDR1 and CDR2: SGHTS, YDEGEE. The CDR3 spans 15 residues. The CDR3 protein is CASSLRDSGANVLTF. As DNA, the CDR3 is TGTGCCAGCAGCTTGCGAGACTCTGGGGCCAACGTCCTGACTTTC.

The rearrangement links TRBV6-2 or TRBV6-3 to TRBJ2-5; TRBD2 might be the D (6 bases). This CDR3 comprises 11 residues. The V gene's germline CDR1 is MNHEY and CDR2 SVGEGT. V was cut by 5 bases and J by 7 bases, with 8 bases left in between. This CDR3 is CASSPGGTQYF. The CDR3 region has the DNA TGTGCCAGCAGTCCCGGGGGGACCCAGTACTTC.